The 27 T cell receptor beta chains below were found in one sample sequenced in a study of blood T cells in healthy people across ages (dated by TCRdb to between 2014 and 2016). The library was made by 5' RACE. Sequencing instrument: Illumina HiSeq 2500. The second PCR ran for roughly 7 to 11 cycles and used a J-beta primer mix along with a sample-barcoded 5' primer. TCRdb ran its own pipeline on the public reads, namely fastp trimming at Q25 and MiXCR clone calling, and kept in-frame beta chains. Identical CDR3 protein sequences are pooled into one entry, listed with their most common genes and DNA. Within this sample are approximately 1.5 million distinct CDR3 sequences, with almost 35% of them counted one time only. The ten top clones hold 11% of the sample. The sample was blood. The source is a woman aged 25 to 39 in good health.

This clonotype turned up a few times. V and J are TRBV10-3 and TRBJ2-3; maybe TRBD2 (5 bases). The CDR3 totals 15 residues. V was pared by 8 bases and J by 2 bases, with 17 bases between. Germline V gene lookup returns CDR1 ENHRY and CDR2 SYGVKD. The CDR3 coding sequence is TGTGCCATCTGTCGAGGGAACCCCGACACAGATACGCAGTATTTT. Amino acids: CAICRGNPDTDTQYF.

This clonotype appeared a few times. The chain couples TRBV4-1 to TRBJ2-3; 9 bases are a match to TRBD1. V was clipped by 4 bases and J by 3 bases; unmatched bases: 11. This CDR3 is built from 17 residues. CDR1 is MGHRA, CDR2 YSYEKL, per germline. The CDR3 reads CASSPTPAGQGTDTQYF. As DNA, the CDR3 is TGCGCCAGCAGCCCGACGCCGGCCGGACAGGGGACAGATACGCAGTATTTT.

This clonotype occurred many times. Germline and junction disagree at one end, which may indicate a read error. The CDR3 nucleotides are TGCAGCGGTGAATTTGTTGGGATAGCGGAGACCCAGTACTTC. It yields the protein CSGEFVGIAETQYF. The rearrangement uses TRBV29-1 and TRBJ2-5; D is possibly TRBD2 (5 bases). The CDR3 has 14 residues. Germline lookup yields CDR1 SQVTM and CDR2 ANQGSEA.

About this clonotype itself: One end of the junction varies from germline; a read error may be responsible. CDR3 nucleotide sequence: TGCGCCAACAGCCAAAAGGAGGGAGTTGATAGCAATCAGCCCCAGCATTTT. Translated, it gives CANSQKEGVDSNQPQHF. The rearrangement links TRBV4-1 to TRBJ1-5; no reliable D call. CDR1 MGHRA and CDR2 YSYEKL come from the germline V gene. The CDR3 has 17 residues.

The V call is TRBV7-2, the J call TRBJ2-7, with 11 bases that match TRBD2. V trimming: 4 bases; J trimming: 3 bases; junction bases outside the gene matches: 5. The germline V gene has CDR1 SGHTA and CDR2 FQGNSA. The CDR3 is made up of 15 amino acids. CDR3: CASSSSGGLFYEQYF. In nucleotides, the CDR3 is TGTGCCAGCAGCTCTAGCGGGGGGCTTTTCTACGAGCAGTACTTC.

The rearrangement uses TRBV20-1 and TRBJ2-3, with 12 bases aligning to TRBD2. The CDR3 is made up of 17 amino acids. V lost 4 bases and J lost 3; bases outside the gene matches: 11. The germline V gene encodes CDR1 DFQATT and CDR2 SNEGSKA (reference sequence). CDR3 amino acids: CSATRSRLAGDTDTQYF. Here the CDR3 DNA reads TGCAGTGCTACGCGTTCCCGACTAGCGGGAGATACAGATACGCAGTATTTT.

This clonotype appeared a few times. V is TRBV7-8 and J is TRBJ1-5, with D maybe TRBD1 (6 bases). V dropped 7 bases and J dropped 7 bases, with 23 bases sitting between them. CDR3 length: 16 amino acids. Germline V gene data show CDR1 as SGHVS and CDR2 as FQNEAQ. The CDR3 DNA sequence: TGTGCCAGCACCCCTACCGGGGGGGCAATTCTCCAGCCCCAGCATTTT. Translated: CASTPTGGAILQPQHF. The full variable domain, in which reference TRBV7-8 and TRBJ1-5 provide the parts outside the CDR3, is GAGVSQSPRYKVAKRGQDVALRCDPISGHVSLFWYQQALGQGPEFLTYFQNEAQLDKSGLPSDRFFAERPEGSVSTLKIQRTQQEDSAVYLCASTPTGGAILQPQHFGDGTRLSIL.

This clonotype was observed a handful of times. The chain joins TRBV27 to TRBJ1-1; 7 bases are a match to TRBD1. With 6 bases clipped from V and 8 bases from J, the junction kept 6 bases outside the gene matches. CDR3 length: 12 residues. Germline CDR1 reads MNHEY; CDR2 reads SMNVEV (reference sequence). The DNA for the CDR3 is TGTGCCAGCAGCAAAAGGGACAGAGAAGCTTTCTTT. Translating it yields CASSKRDREAFF.

The V gene is TRBV20-1, the J gene TRBJ2-3; tentatively, D is TRBD2 (5 bases). This CDR3 has 14 amino acids. CDR1 DFQATT and CDR2 SNEGSKA come from the germline V gene (reference sequence). This CDR3 reads CRPRGSLYTDTQYF. The CDR3 DNA follows: TGCAGGCCCCGTGGGAGTCTTTACACAGATACGCAGTATTTT.

This clonotype showed up just a few times. The chain has TRBV7-9 and TRBJ2-7; TRBD2 might be the D (5 bases). Trimming shortened V by 5 bases and J by 0 bases, and 14 bases separated the two germline ends. Germline CDR1 and CDR2: SEHNR and FQNEAQ (reference sequence). The CDR3 covers 15 residues. The chain's CDR3 is CASSGGRGYSYEQYF. CDR3 sequence (DNA): TGTGCCAGCAGCGGTGGACGAGGGTACTCCTACGAGCAGTACTTC.

This clonotype has more than one count but fewer than ten. Just one base apart from a much larger clone, this may be a read error. This rearrangement joins TRBV14 to TRBJ2-1; weak D call: TRBD2 (5 bases). The CDR3 sequence is 14 residues long. Between the trimmed V and J ends, which lost 3 bases and 6 bases, there was a span of 12 bases. In germline, CDR1 is SGHDN, CDR2 FVKESK. CDR3 sequence: CASSQLAQSNEQFF. Here the CDR3 DNA reads TGTGCCAGCAGCCAGCTAGCCCAGAGCAATGAGCAGTTCTTC. The variable domain in full, with the rest retrieved from reference TRBV14 and TRBJ2-1, is EAGVTQFPSHSVIEKGQTVTLRCDPISGHDNLYWYRRVMGKEIKFLLHFVKESKQDESGMPNNRFLAERTGGTYSTLKVQPAELEDSGVYFCASSQLAQSNEQFFGPGTRLTVL.

This clonotype was observed a handful of times. The CDR3 loop is CSAAGTSGVSYNEQFF. CDR3 bases: TGCAGTGCCGCTGGGACTAGCGGGGTCTCCTACAATGAGCAGTTCTTC. The genes are TRBV20-1 and TRBJ2-1, with 13 bases aligning to TRBD2. The CDR3 spans 16 residues. The J segment lost 0 bases and the V segment lost 6 bases, leaving 5 bases of the junction unmatched. Germline V gene sequence: CDR1 DFQATT, CDR2 SNEGSKA (reference sequence).

DNA for the CDR3: TGCAGTGCTAGAGATGCGGGGGTTAGCAATCAGCCCCAGCATTTT. It translates to CSARDAGVSNQPQHF. The chain carries TRBV20-1 and TRBJ1-5, with a possible D match to TRBD1 (5 bases). CDR1 and CDR2 from the germline V gene are DFQATT and SNEGSKA (reference sequence). This CDR3 is 15 amino acids long. Trimming took off 0 bases at V and 0 bases at J, with 9 bases between the two ends.

This clonotype has just a few counts. This chain links TRBV6-4 with TRBJ1-5; unclear D gene. This CDR3 spans 15 amino acids. Trimming stripped 5 bases from V and 0 bases from J, with 11 bases between. The germline CDR1 and CDR2 sequences are MRHNA and SNTAGT. CDR3 sequence reads: CASSTDGNSNQPQHF. As DNA, the CDR3 is TGTGCCAGCAGTACCGACGGGAATAGCAATCAGCCCCAGCATTTT.

For this clonotype: One junction end disagrees with the germline gene, perhaps due to a read error. The V call is TRBV7-8, the J call TRBJ1-2; tentative D call: TRBD1 (5 bases). The CDR3 consists of 16 residues. Germline V CDR1 and CDR2: SGHVS, FQNEAQ. CDR3 DNA: TGTGCCAACAGCTTAGCCCCCAGGGAGGCTAACTATGGCTACACCTTC. This sequence encodes CANSLAPREANYGYTF.

The chain has TRBV5-1 and TRBJ2-5, with D perhaps TRBD2 (6 bases). Deletions cut 4 bases from V and 1 base from J, with 17 bases between. Germline-derived CDR1 and CDR2 are SGHRS and YFSETQ. This CDR3 has 16 residues. CDR3 sequence: CASSLGSSSGQETQYF. CDR3 DNA sequence: TGCGCCAGCAGCCTTGGGAGTAGTAGCGGCCAAGAGACCCAGTACTTC.

V gene TRBV4-1 combines with J gene TRBJ1-2; D gene unclear. The CDR3 consists of 15 residues. The V gene's germline CDR1 is MGHRA and CDR2 YSYEKL. Between the trimmed V and J ends, which lost 0 bases and 4 bases, there was a span of 12 bases. This chain's CDR3 is CASSQERFFFYGYTF. CDR3 coding DNA: TGCGCCAGCAGCCAAGAACGGTTTTTTTTCTATGGCTACACCTTC.

The gene calls are TRBV7-3 and TRBJ1-1, with 9 bases aligning to TRBD1. Germline V lookup: CDR1 SGHTA, CDR2 FQGTGA. This CDR3 has 17 amino acids. J was trimmed by 1 base and V by 2 bases; bases with no gene match: 8. The CDR3, as DNA: TGTGCCAGCAGCTTACGCCCGACGGGACAGGGGAACACTGAAGCTTTCTTT. This sequence encodes CASSLRPTGQGNTEAFF. Supplemented by reference TRBV7-3 and TRBJ1-1, the full variable domain reads GAGVSQTPSNKVTEKGKYVELRCDPISGHTALYWYRQSLGQGPEFLIYFQGTGAADDSGLPNDRFFAVRPEGSVSTLKIQRTERGDSAVYLCASSLRPTGQGNTEAFFGQGTRLTVV.

The chain couples TRBV30 to TRBJ1-2, with D possibly being TRBD1 (6 bases). Trimming took off 3 bases at V and 1 base at J, with 12 bases between the two ends. Germline values: CDR1 GTSNPN, CDR2 SVGIG (reference sequence). The CDR3 extends over 14 amino acids. In DNA form, the CDR3 reads TGTGCCTGGAGCCAAACAGGGAATAACTATGGCTACACCTTC. Protein: CAWSQTGNNYGYTF.

There are many counts of this clonotype. The chain links TRBV12-3 or TRBV12-4 to TRBJ1-2; D is ambiguous. V gave up 5 bases and J gave up 8 bases, with 15 bases separating them. The CDR3 runs 13 residues. CDR3 region: CASSPRGPTGYTF. CDR3 DNA sequence: TGTGCCAGCAGTCCCCGTGGGCCTACAGGCTACACCTTC.

Turning to this clonotype: The germline gene is not matched at one end of the junction; a read error may be the cause. The chain has TRBV4-2 and TRBJ2-1; 11 nucleotides agree with TRBD2. CDR1 and CDR2 from the germline V gene are LGHNA and YNFKEQ. The CDR3 length is 16 residues. CDR3 sequence: CASSQAGTSGYNKQFF. In nucleotides, the CDR3 is TGTGCCAGCAGCCAAGCCGGGACTAGCGGTTACAATAAGCAGTTCTTC.

This clonotype was found a few times. V gene TRBV13 combines with J gene TRBJ2-7; D unclear. Trimming took 0 bases from V and 2 from J, leaving 11 bases between them. Germline V gene lookup returns CDR1 PRHDT and CDR2 FYEKMQ (reference sequence). CDR3 length equals 15 residues. In DNA, the CDR3 is TGTGCCAGCAGCTTAGGGCTTAGCCGCGCCTACGAGCAGTACTTC. Translation gives CASSLGLSRAYEQYF.

The rearrangement uses TRBV20-1 and TRBJ2-1; 10 bases map to TRBD2. Germline loops: CDR1 DFQATT, CDR2 SNEGSKA (reference sequence). V lost 0 bases to trimming and J lost 4 bases; unmatched junction nucleotides: 6. This CDR3 region has 16 residues. CDR3 in DNA: TGCAGTGCTAGAGAGAAACTAGCGGGATTTTACAATGAGCAGTTCTTC. Protein product: CSAREKLAGFYNEQFF.

J is TRBJ2-5 and V is TRBV28, with 9 nucleotides matching TRBD1. This CDR3 spans 18 amino acids. Germline V CDR1 and CDR2: MDHEN, SYDVKM. V shed 4 bases and J 3 bases; nucleotides not matched to a gene: 15. The DNA for the CDR3 is TGTGCCAGCAGTTACAAATCTATAAGACAGGGGGAGGAAGAGACCCAGTACTTC. Translated, it gives CASSYKSIRQGEEETQYF.

This clonotype was seen more than once but under ten times. This chain uses TRBV7-9 with TRBJ1-2, with D tentatively TRBD1 (6 bases). The CDR3 covers 14 residues. V lost 2 bases and J 5 bases, leaving 12 bases between the germline ends. Germline lookup yields CDR1 SEHNR and CDR2 FQNEAQ (reference sequence). The CDR3 DNA sequence: TGTGCCAGCAGCTTAACCAGGGGAGGATATGGCTACACCTTC. Protein product: CASSLTRGGYGYTF.

This clonotype was observed a handful of times. The gene calls are TRBV12-3 or TRBV12-4 and TRBJ1-5; 7 bases line up with TRBD1. This CDR3 is 14 amino acids long. With 5 bases clipped from V and 4 bases from J, the junction kept 5 bases outside the gene matches. The CDR3 is CASSAGDSNQPQHF. In DNA form, the CDR3 reads TGTGCCAGCAGTGCCGGGGACAGTAATCAGCCCCAGCATTTT.

In its sample, this clonotype was seen a few times. The V and J genes are TRBV7-9 and TRBJ2-1; D remains ambiguous. Germline V gives CDR1 SEHNR, CDR2 FQNEAQ (reference sequence). Trimming shortened V by 4 bases and J by 6 bases, and 13 bases separated the two germline ends. The CDR3 is 14 residues long. The CDR3 DNA reads TGTGCCAGCAGCTCCGGCTCTTCCCCCAATGAGCAGTTCTTC. Protein sequence: CASSSGSSPNEQFF.